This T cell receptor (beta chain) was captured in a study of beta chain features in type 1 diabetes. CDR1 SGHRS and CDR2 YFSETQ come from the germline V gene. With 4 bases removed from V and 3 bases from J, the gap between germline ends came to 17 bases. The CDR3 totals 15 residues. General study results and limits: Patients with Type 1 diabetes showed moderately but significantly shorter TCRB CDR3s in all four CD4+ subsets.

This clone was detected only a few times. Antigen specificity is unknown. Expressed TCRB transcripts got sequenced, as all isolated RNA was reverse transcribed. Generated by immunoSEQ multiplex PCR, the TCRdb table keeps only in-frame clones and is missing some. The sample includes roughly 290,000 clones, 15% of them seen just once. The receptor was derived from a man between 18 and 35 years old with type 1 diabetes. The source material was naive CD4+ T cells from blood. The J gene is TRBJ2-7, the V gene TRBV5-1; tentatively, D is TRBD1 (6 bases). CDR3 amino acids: CASSGTGTRIYEQYF. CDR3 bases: TGCGCCAGCAGCGGGACCGGGACAAGGATCTACGAGCAGTACTTC.